The rows below give T cell receptor beta chains drawn from one sample of a study of shared clonotypes between healthy human individuals. The method was immunoSEQ multiplex PCR; TCRdb's version includes in-frame clones alone and lacks a portion of them. The table lists millions of clones, 85% to 95% of them singletons. Sequenced: naive CD4+ T cells sorted from blood. These receptors all stem from a man aged 18 to 30 in good health. Each CDR3 is given with its conserved first and last residue.

V gene: TRBV5-1
CDR3 length: 16
J gene: TRBJ2-1
CDR3 protein: CASSLASSGRDWEQFF

V gene: TRBV30
CDR3 length: 14
J gene: TRBJ1-3
CDR3 protein: CAWSPITGGNTIYF

V gene: TRBV7-9
CDR3 length: 15
J gene: TRBJ2-7
CDR3 protein: CASSLSPGGSYEQYF

V gene: TRBV5-8
CDR3 length: 16
J gene: TRBJ1-6
CDR3 protein: CASSVGQGTYNSPLHF

V gene: TRBV2
CDR3 length: 14
J gene: TRBJ1-4
CDR3 protein: CASSVTGGLEKLFF

V gene: TRBV6-1
CDR3 length: 15
J gene: TRBJ2-2
CDR3 protein: CASSAWAQNTGELFF

V gene: TRBV18
CDR3 length: 16
J gene: TRBJ1-6
CDR3 protein: CASSYDRSSYNSPLHF

V gene: TRBV10-3
CDR3 length: 14
J gene: TRBJ2-2
CDR3 protein: CAISPSGNTGELFF

V gene: TRBV30
CDR3 length: 13
J gene: TRBJ2-7
CDR3 protein: CAWGSTFSYEQYF

V gene: TRBV2
CDR3 length: 13
J gene: TRBJ2-7
CDR3 protein: CASSGSLDYEQYF

V gene: TRBV10-2
CDR3 length: 14
J gene: TRBJ1-5
CDR3 protein: CASSEAGSTQPQHF

V gene: TRBV5-6
CDR3 length: 16
J gene: TRBJ2-5
CDR3 protein: CASSLAVAEIQETQYF

V gene: TRBV5-1
CDR3 length: 15
J gene: TRBJ2-3
CDR3 protein: CASSLGWRGEDTQYF

V gene: TRBV6-6
CDR3 length: 16
J gene: TRBJ2-1
CDR3 protein: CASSYSPRGGYNEQFF

V gene: TRBV7-3
CDR3 length: 15
J gene: TRBJ2-7
CDR3 protein: CASSLTASGVYEQYF

V gene: TRBV7-2
CDR3 length: 14
J gene: TRBJ1-1
CDR3 protein: CASSQSGVWSEAFF

V gene: TRBV5-4
CDR3 length: 14
J gene: TRBJ2-7
CDR3 protein: CASSLTLNSYEQYF

V gene: TRBV5-1
CDR3 length: 13
J gene: TRBJ2-7
CDR3 protein: CATRSDSSYEQYF

V gene: TRBV6-5
CDR3 length: 13
J gene: TRBJ2-5
CDR3 protein: CASSFGTGETQYF

V gene: TRBV6-1
CDR3 length: 14
J gene: TRBJ2-7
CDR3 protein: CASLAGTASYEQYF

V gene: TRBV5-1
CDR3 length: 15
J gene: TRBJ2-1
CDR3 protein: CASSLVPGGYNEQFF

V gene: TRBV7-9
CDR3 length: 13
J gene: TRBJ1-4
CDR3 protein: CASSSGTVEKLFF

V gene: TRBV6-1
CDR3 length: 16
J gene: TRBJ1-2
CDR3 protein: CASSVVWGQDFYGYTF

V gene: TRBV7-9
CDR3 length: 14
J gene: TRBJ2-2
CDR3 protein: CASSGLGDTGELFF

V gene: TRBV5-6
CDR3 length: 12
J gene: TRBJ1-2
CDR3 protein: CASSLGQAQYTF

V gene: TRBV6-1
CDR3 length: 14
J gene: TRBJ2-7
CDR3 protein: CASRTSGPAIEQYF

V gene: TRBV5-1
CDR3 length: 11
J gene: TRBJ2-1
CDR3 protein: CASSFRNEQFF

V gene: TRBV5-1
CDR3 length: 15
J gene: TRBJ1-4
CDR3 protein: CASSLTVTTNEKLFF

V gene: TRBV5-4
CDR3 length: 13
J gene: TRBJ2-7
CDR3 protein: CASSSTSSYEQYF

V gene: TRBV6-1
CDR3 length: 13
J gene: TRBJ1-5
CDR3 protein: CASSGQGGQPQHF

V gene: TRBV7-8
CDR3 length: 14
J gene: TRBJ2-2
CDR3 protein: CASSPERATGELFF

V gene: TRBV29-1
CDR3 length: 16
J gene: TRBJ2-3
CDR3 protein: CSVPRLAGGMVDTQYF

V gene: TRBV15
CDR3 length: 15
J gene: TRBJ2-2
CDR3 protein: CATSRDTSETGELFF

V gene: TRBV7-2
CDR3 length: 16
J gene: TRBJ2-6
CDR3 protein: CASTFGGRAGANVLTF

V gene: TRBV9
CDR3 length: 17
J gene: TRBJ1-3
CDR3 protein: CASSVALKAYTGNTIYF

V gene: TRBV18
CDR3 length: 15
J gene: TRBJ2-5
CDR3 protein: CASSPASGNIETQYF

V gene: TRBV18
CDR3 length: 14
J gene: TRBJ2-1
CDR3 protein: CASSPRQTYNEQFF

V gene: TRBV14
CDR3 length: 13
J gene: TRBJ2-7
CDR3 protein: CASSLSGPSEQYF

V gene: TRBV7-2
CDR3 length: 16
J gene: TRBJ1-5
CDR3 protein: CASSLPGQGIGQPQHF

V gene: TRBV18
CDR3 length: 16
J gene: TRBJ1-4
CDR3 protein: CASSHYGTGDREKLFF

V gene: TRBV7-9
CDR3 length: 15
J gene: TRBJ2-6
CDR3 protein: CASSLEGFGANVLTF

V gene: TRBV6-1
CDR3 length: 13
J gene: TRBJ1-4
CDR3 protein: CASHVSGNEKLFF

V gene: TRBV7-9
CDR3 length: 12
J gene: TRBJ1-1
CDR3 protein: CASSGGSYEAFF

V gene: TRBV14
CDR3 length: 14
J gene: TRBJ2-2
CDR3 protein: CASSRGSTTGELFF

V gene: TRBV10-3
CDR3 length: 10
J gene: TRBJ1-1
CDR3 protein: CATLGTEAFF

V gene: TRBV7-3
CDR3 length: 16
J gene: TRBJ2-3
CDR3 protein: CASSLPGTPGEDTQYF

V gene: TRBV28
CDR3 length: 12
J gene: TRBJ1-2
CDR3 protein: CASSSTGYGYTF

V gene: TRBV5-4
CDR3 length: 12
J gene: TRBJ2-7
CDR3 protein: CASSQGAYEQYF

V gene: TRBV7-2
CDR3 length: 13
J gene: TRBJ2-2
CDR3 protein: CASSLSNTGELFF

V gene: TRBV10-3
CDR3 length: 13
J gene: TRBJ2-7
CDR3 protein: CAISPVPFYEQYF

V gene: TRBV7-9
CDR3 length: 12
J gene: TRBJ1-1
CDR3 protein: CASSERDHEAFF

V gene: TRBV5-1
CDR3 length: 16
J gene: TRBJ2-1
CDR3 protein: CASSGVAGPGSDEQFF

V gene: TRBV5-1
CDR3 length: 11
J gene: TRBJ2-5
CDR3 protein: CASSDQETQYF

V gene: TRBV7-9
CDR3 length: 14
J gene: TRBJ2-7
CDR3 protein: CASSQGQGTNEQYF

V gene: TRBV28
CDR3 length: 14
J gene: TRBJ2-2
CDR3 protein: CASRRGRNTGELFF